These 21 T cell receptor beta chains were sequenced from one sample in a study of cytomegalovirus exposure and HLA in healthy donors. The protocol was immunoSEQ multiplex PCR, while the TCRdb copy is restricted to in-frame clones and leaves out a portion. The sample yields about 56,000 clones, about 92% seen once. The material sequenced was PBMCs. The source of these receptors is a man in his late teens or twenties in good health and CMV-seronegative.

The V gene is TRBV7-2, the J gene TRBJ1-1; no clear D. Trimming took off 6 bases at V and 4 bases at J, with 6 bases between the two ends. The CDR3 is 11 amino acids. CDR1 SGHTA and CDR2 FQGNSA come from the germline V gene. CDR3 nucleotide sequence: TGTGCCAGCAGGTACACCACTGAAGCTTTCTTT. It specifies CASRYTTEAFF.

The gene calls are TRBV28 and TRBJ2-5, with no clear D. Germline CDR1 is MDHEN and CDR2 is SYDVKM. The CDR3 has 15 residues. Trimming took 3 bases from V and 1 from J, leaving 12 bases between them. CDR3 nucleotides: TGTGCCAGCAGTTTGGCGGCCCGGGTCCAAGAGACCCAGTACTTC. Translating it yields CASSLAARVQETQYF.

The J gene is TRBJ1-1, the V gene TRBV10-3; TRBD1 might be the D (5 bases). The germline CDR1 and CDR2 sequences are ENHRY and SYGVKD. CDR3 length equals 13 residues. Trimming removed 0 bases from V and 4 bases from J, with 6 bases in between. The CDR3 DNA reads TGTGCCATCAGTGAGTCAAGGGGCACTGAAGCTTTCTTT. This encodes CAISESRGTEAFF.

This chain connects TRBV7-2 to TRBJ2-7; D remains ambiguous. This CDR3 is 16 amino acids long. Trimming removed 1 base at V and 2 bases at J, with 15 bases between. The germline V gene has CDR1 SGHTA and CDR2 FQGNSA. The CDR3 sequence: CASSLGSPVIAYEQYF. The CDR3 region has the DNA TGTGCCAGCAGCTTAGGGTCGCCAGTGATCGCCTACGAGCAGTACTTC.

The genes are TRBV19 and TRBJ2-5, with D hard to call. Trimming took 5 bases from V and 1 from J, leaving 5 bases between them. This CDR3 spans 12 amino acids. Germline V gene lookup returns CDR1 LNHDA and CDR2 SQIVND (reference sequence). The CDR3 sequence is CASSQSQETQYF. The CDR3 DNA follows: TGTGCCAGTAGTCAGTCCCAAGAGACCCAGTACTTC.

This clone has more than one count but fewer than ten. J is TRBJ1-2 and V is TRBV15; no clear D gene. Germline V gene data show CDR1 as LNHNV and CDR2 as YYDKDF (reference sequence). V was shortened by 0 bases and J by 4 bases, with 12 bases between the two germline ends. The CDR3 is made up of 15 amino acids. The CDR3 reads CATSREGAATYGYTF. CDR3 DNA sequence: TGTGCCACCAGCAGAGAAGGAGCAGCCACCTATGGCTACACCTTC.

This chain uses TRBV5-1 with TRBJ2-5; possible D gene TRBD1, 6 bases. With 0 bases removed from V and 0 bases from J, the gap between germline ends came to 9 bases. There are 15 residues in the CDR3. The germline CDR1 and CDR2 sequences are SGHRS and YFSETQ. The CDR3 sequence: CASSLGGPYQETQYF. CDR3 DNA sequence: TGCGCCAGCAGCTTGGGGGGGCCCTACCAAGAGACCCAGTACTTC.

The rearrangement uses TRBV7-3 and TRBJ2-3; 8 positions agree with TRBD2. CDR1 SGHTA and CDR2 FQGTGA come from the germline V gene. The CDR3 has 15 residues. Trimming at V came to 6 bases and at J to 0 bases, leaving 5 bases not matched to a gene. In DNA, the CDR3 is TGTGCCAGCAGTCGAAGCGGGAGTAGCACAGATACGCAGTATTTT. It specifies CASSRSGSSTDTQYF. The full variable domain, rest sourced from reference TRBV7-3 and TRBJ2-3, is GAGVSQTPSNKVTEKGKYVELRCDPISGHTALYWYRQSLGQGPEFLIYFQGTGAADDSGLPNDRFFAVRPEGSVSTLKIQRTERGDSAVYLCASSRSGSSTDTQYFGPGTRLTVL.

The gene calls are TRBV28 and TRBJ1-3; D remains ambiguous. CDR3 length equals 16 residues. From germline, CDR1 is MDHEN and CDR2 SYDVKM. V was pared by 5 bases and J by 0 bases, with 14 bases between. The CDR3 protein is CASSPSLEVSGNTIYF. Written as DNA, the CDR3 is TGTGCCAGCAGTCCCAGTTTAGAGGTCTCTGGAAACACCATATATTTT.

DNA for the CDR3: TGTGCCAGCTCACCACCGTTACGGGGAGGGGAGACCCAGTACTTC. Protein product: CASSPPLRGGETQYF. The rearrangement links TRBV18 to TRBJ2-5, with 7 bases identical to TRBD2. The length of the CDR3 is 15 residues. In germline, CDR1 is KGHSH, CDR2 LQKENI. Losses at the gene ends were 0 bases for V and 5 bases for J; bases not matched to a gene: 6.

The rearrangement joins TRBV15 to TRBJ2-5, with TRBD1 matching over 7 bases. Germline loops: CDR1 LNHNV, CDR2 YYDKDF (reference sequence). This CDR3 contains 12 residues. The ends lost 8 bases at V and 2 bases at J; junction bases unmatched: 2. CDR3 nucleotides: TGTGCCACCTCGGGACAGCAAGAGACCCAGTACTTC. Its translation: CATSGQQETQYF.

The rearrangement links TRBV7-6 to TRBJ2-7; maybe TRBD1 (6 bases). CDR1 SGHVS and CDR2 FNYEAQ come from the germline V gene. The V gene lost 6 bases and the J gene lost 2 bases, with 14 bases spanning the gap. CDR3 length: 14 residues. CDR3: CASSRVGQTYEQYF. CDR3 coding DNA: TGTGCCAGCAGTCGGGTTGGACAGACCTACGAGCAGTACTTC. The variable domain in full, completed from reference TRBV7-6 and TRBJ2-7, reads GAGVSQSPRYKVTKRGQDVALRCDPISGHVSLYWYRQALGQGPEFLTYFNYEAQQDKSGLPNDRFSAERPEGSISTLTIQRTEQRDSAMYRCASSRVGQTYEQYFGPGTRLTVT.

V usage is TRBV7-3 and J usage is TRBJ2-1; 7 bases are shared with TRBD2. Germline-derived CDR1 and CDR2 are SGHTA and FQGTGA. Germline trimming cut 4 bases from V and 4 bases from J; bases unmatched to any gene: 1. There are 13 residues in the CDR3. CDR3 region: CASSSGLYNEQFF. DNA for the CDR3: TGTGCCAGCAGCTCGGGACTATACAATGAGCAGTTCTTC. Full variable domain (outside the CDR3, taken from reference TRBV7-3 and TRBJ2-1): GAGVSQTPSNKVTEKGKYVELRCDPISGHTALYWYRQSLGQGPEFLIYFQGTGAADDSGLPNDRFFAVRPEGSVSTLKIQRTERGDSAVYLCASSSGLYNEQFFGPGTRLTVL.

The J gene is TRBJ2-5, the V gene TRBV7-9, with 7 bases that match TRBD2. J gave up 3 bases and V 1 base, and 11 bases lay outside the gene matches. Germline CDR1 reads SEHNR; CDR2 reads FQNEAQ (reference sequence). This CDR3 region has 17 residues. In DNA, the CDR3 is TGTGCCAGCAGCTTAGAGGGAGGGCCTGAGATCAAAGAGACCCAGTACTTC. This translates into CASSLEGGPEIKETQYF.

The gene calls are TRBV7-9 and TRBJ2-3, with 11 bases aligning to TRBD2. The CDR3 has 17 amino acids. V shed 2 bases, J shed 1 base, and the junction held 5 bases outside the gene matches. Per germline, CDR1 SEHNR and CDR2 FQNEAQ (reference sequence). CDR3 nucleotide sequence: TGTGCCAGCAGCTTAAGCGGACTAGCGGGCCGCACAGATACGCAGTATTTT. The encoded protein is CASSLSGLAGRTDTQYF.

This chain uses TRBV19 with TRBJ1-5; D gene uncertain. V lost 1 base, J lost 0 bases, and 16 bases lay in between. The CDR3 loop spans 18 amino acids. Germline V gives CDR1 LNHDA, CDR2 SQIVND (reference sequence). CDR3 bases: TGTGCCAGTAGTATAGTACGGGTACCCGGTTTTAGCAATCAGCCCCAGCATTTT. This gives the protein CASSIVRVPGFSNQPQHF.

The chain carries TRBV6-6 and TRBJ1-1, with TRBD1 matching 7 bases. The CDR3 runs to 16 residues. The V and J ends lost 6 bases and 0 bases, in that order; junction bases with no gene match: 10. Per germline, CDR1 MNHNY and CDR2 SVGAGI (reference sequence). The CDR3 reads CASRRGGLHLNTEAFF. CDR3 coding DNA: TGTGCCAGCAGACGAGGGGGCCTCCATCTGAACACTGAAGCTTTCTTT.

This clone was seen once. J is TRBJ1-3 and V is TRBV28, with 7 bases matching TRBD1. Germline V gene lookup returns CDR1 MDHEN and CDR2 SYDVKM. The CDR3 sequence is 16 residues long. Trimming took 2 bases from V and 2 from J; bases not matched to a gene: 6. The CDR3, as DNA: TGTGCCAGCAGTTTAGTCCAGGGGGGTACTGGAAACACCATATATTTT. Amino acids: CASSLVQGGTGNTIYF.

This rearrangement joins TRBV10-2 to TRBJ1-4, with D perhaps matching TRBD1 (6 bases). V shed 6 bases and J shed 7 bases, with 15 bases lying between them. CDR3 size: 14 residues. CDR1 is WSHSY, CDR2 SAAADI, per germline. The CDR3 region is CASRQQGLAEKLFF. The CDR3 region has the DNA TGCGCCAGCAGGCAACAGGGATTGGCTGAAAAACTGTTTTTT.

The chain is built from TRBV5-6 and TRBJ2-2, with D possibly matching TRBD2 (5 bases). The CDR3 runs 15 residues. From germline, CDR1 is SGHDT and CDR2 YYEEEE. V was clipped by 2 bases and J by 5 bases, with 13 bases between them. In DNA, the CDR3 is TGTGCCAGCAGCTTAGGCCCACGGAGGACCGGGGAGCTGTTTTTT. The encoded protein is CASSLGPRRTGELFF.

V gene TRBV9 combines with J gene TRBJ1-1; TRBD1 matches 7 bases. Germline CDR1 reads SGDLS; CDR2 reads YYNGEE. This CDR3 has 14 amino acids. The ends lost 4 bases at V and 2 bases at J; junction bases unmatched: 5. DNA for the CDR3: TGTGCCAGCAGCTATGGGACAGCCAACACTGAAGCTTTCTTT. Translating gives CASSYGTANTEAFF.